These 22 T cell receptor beta chains were all obtained from the same sample, sequenced in a study of T cells in Graves' hyperthyroidism and ophthalmopathy. From RNA transcripts, TCR beta CDR3 regions were amplified. With the HTBI primer set, the TCR CDR3 went through a first round of RT-PCR. TCRdb reanalysed the multiplex PCR reads using MiXCR and keeps one entry per CDR3 protein. The data show 640,000 or so distinct CDR3 sequences, 14% seen once. The sequenced sample was blood. All receptors come from a woman aged 18-35 years with Graves' ophthalmopathy.

This clonotype has a handful of counts. The V and J genes are TRBV30 and TRBJ2-7; possible D gene TRBD1, 5 bases. V lost 3 bases and J 4 bases, leaving 16 bases between the germline ends. There are 14 residues in the CDR3. CDR1 is GTSNPN, CDR2 SVGIG, per germline (reference sequence). The CDR3 DNA follows: TGTGCCTGGAGCCCACAGGAGTCTCTTTACGAGCAGTACTTC. Protein: CAWSPQESLYEQYF.

This clonotype was observed a few times. This rearrangement joins TRBV27 to TRBJ2-7; TRBD2 matches 11 bases. This CDR3 is 15 amino acids long. CDR1 is MNHEY and CDR2 is SMNVEV in the germline V gene (reference sequence). The V segment lost 5 bases and the J segment 6 bases; nucleotides outside the gene matches: 9. The CDR3 region is CASSPIAGGTGEQYF. The CDR3 DNA follows: TGTGCCAGCAGTCCCATAGCGGGAGGGACGGGCGAGCAGTACTTC.

As for this clonotype: A single base separates this from a much larger clone, so it may be a read error. The V gene is TRBV7-2, the J gene TRBJ2-5; the D gene is possibly TRBD2 (6 bases). The CDR3 has 15 amino acids. CDR1 is SGHTA, CDR2 FQGNSA, per germline. In DNA, the CDR3 is TGTGCCAGCAGCTTTATCGGTGGGGGGACGGAGACCCGGTACTTC. It specifies CASSFIGGGTETRYF.

This clonotype occurred many times. The chain recombines TRBV11-2 with TRBJ1-2, with unresolved D. V dropped 1 base and J dropped 8 bases, with 14 bases sitting between them. Germline V lookup: CDR1 SGHAT, CDR2 FQNNGV. The CDR3 covers 14 residues. CDR3 protein: CASSLARDVQGYTF. The CDR3 bases are TGTGCCAGCAGCTTAGCCCGGGATGTTCAAGGCTACACCTTC.

The gene calls are TRBV9 and TRBJ1-2; D gene unclear. The CDR3 extends over 16 amino acids. The V end lost 4 bases, the J end lost 2 bases, and 18 bases lay between the germline ends. Germline V lookup: CDR1 SGDLS, CDR2 YYNGEE. The CDR3 nucleotides are TGTGCCAGCAGCCTTGATCCGGGCCAAGGGAACTATGGCTACACCTTC. This encodes CASSLDPGQGNYGYTF.

As for this clonotype: A read error may account for a junction end that differs from germline. V and J are TRBV2 and TRBJ2-7; the D is unclear. The CDR3 is made up of 12 amino acids. From germline, CDR1 is SNHLY and CDR2 FYNNEI. CDR3 amino acids: CAGSEQSYEQYF. In nucleotides, the CDR3 is TGTGCCGGCAGTGAACAGTCCTACGAGCAGTACTTC.

The genes are TRBV6-1 and TRBJ2-3; 9 nucleotides line up with TRBD2. CDR1 is MNHNS, CDR2 SASEGT, per germline. The CDR3 runs to 15 residues. The V and J ends lost 1 base and 3 bases, in that order; junction bases with no gene match: 2. The CDR3 nucleotides read TGTGCCAGCAGTGAAGTTAGCGGGAGAACAGATACGCAGTATTTT. It translates to CASSEVSGRTDTQYF.

The chain carries TRBV20-1 and TRBJ1-5; 8 bases are a match to TRBD1. Per germline, CDR1 DFQATT and CDR2 SNEGSKA (reference sequence). V lost 1 base and J lost 1; bases outside the gene matches: 9. The CDR3 sequence is 17 residues long. Here the CDR3 reads CSARGLQGGWSNQPQHF. CDR3 DNA: TGCAGTGCTAGAGGGCTACAGGGGGGTTGGAGCAATCAGCCCCAGCATTTT.

This clonotype was seen ten or more times. V is TRBV28 and J is TRBJ2-1, with TRBD2 matching over 10 bases. The CDR3 runs 16 residues. The V segment lost 6 bases and the J segment 4 bases; nucleotides outside the gene matches: 9. Germline V lookup: CDR1 MDHEN, CDR2 SYDVKM. CDR3 nucleotides: TGTGCCAGCAGGCCTACGCTAGCGGGGGTTTACAATGAGCAGTTCTTC. This codes for CASRPTLAGVYNEQFF. The variable domain in full, completed from reference TRBV28 and TRBJ2-1, reads DVKVTQSSRYLVKRTGEKVFLECVQDMDHENMFWYRQDPGLGLRLIYFSYDVKMKEKGDIPEGYSVSREKKERFSLILESASTNQTSMYLCASRPTLAGVYNEQFFGPGTRLTVL.

This clonotype came up many times. The chain employs TRBV5-1 and TRBJ2-7; 10 positions agree with TRBD2. V was pared by 0 bases and J by 4 bases, with 7 bases of the junction left unmatched. CDR1 is SGHRS, CDR2 YFSETQ, per germline. This CDR3 has 16 residues. The CDR3 DNA is TGCGCCAGCAGCTTGGGATTTACTAGCGGGGAATACGAGCAGTACTTC. Its protein is CASSLGFTSGEYEQYF.

This clonotype was recorded at least ten times. The chain joins TRBV6-6 to TRBJ2-7, with 10 bases identical to TRBD1. CDR1 MNHNY and CDR2 SVGAGI come from the germline V gene (reference sequence). The CDR3 runs 13 residues. V was clipped by 2 bases and J by 5 bases; unmatched bases: 0. The CDR3 DNA sequence: TGTGCCAGCAGTTACGGGACAGGGGACGAGCAGTACTTC. It is translated as CASSYGTGDEQYF.

This clonotype occurred many times. The chain joins TRBV6-1 to TRBJ1-3; 8 bases align to TRBD1. CDR1 is MNHNS, CDR2 SASEGT, per germline. The J segment lost 0 bases and the V segment lost 6 bases, leaving 10 bases of the junction unmatched. CDR3 length: 17 residues. The CDR3 loop is CASRSPQGANSGNTIYF. CDR3 bases: TGTGCCAGCAGATCCCCCCAGGGGGCTAACTCTGGAAACACCATATATTTT.

Only a few counts were recorded for this clonotype. The rearrangement links TRBV29-1 to TRBJ2-1, with 7 bases identical to TRBD2. CDR3 length: 15 residues. With V trimmed by 3 bases and J by 4 bases, 9 bases remained unmatched. The germline gives CDR1 SQVTM, CDR2 ANQGSEA. The CDR3 sequence is CSVESGEGLYNEQFF. The CDR3 bases are TGCAGCGTTGAGTCGGGGGAGGGGTTATACAATGAGCAGTTCTTC.

With respect to this clonotype: A clone one base away is much larger, so this may be a read error. The rearrangement uses TRBV6-1 and TRBJ2-7; TRBD2 might be the D (5 bases). CDR3 size: 15 residues. The germline V and J ends were trimmed by 6 bases and 2 bases, with 17 bases remaining between them. Germline loops: CDR1 MNHNS, CDR2 SASEGT. The CDR3 region has the DNA TGTGCCAGCAGACTAGACAAAGTCCCAACCTACGAGCAGTACTTC. Its translation: CASRLDKVPTYEQYF.

This clonotype has ten or more counts. V and J are TRBV7-2 and TRBJ2-2; TRBD1 might be the D (5 bases). This CDR3 has 16 residues. Trimming took 1 base from V and 2 from J, leaving 11 bases between them. Germline V lookup: CDR1 SGHTA, CDR2 FQGNSA. The CDR3 nucleotides are TGTGCCAGCAGCTTAGGTGGCAGGGAAAACACCGGGGAGCTGTTTTTT. Protein: CASSLGGRENTGELFF. The full variable domain, rest sourced from reference TRBV7-2 and TRBJ2-2, is GAGVSQSPSNKVTEKGKDVELRCDPISGHTALYWYRQSLGQGLEFLIYFQGNSAPDKSGLPSDRFSAERTGGSVSTLTIQRTQQEDSAVYLCASSLGGRENTGELFFGEGSRLTVL.

This clonotype was observed many times. The chain joins TRBV6-1 to TRBJ2-4; 7 bases map to TRBD2. The CDR3 sequence is 15 residues long. Unmatched junction bases numbered 10, after V lost 10 bases and J lost 1 base. Germline V CDR1 and CDR2: MNHNS, SASEGT. CDR3 in DNA: TGTGCCACCCGACGTGCGGGAGAGGCCAAAAACATTCAGTACTTC. Its protein product is CATRRAGEAKNIQYF.

This clonotype was seen at least ten times. The chain employs TRBV2 and TRBJ2-1; D not certain. The germline V gene has CDR1 SNHLY and CDR2 FYNNEI. With 11 bases removed from V and 2 bases from J, the gap between germline ends came to 7 bases. This CDR3 is built from 11 residues. CDR3 sequence reads: CAGSPYNEQFF. CDR3 in DNA: TGTGCCGGTAGCCCCTACAATGAGCAGTTCTTC.

This clonotype was seen many times. CDR3 region: CASSYGGPSNEQFF. The DNA for the CDR3 is TGTGCCAGCAGTTACGGGGGACCGAGCAATGAGCAGTTCTTC. The chain couples TRBV6-5 to TRBJ2-1; D could derive from TRBD1 or TRBD2 (5 bases each). The CDR3 loop spans 14 amino acids. CDR1 MNHEY and CDR2 SVGAGI come from the germline V gene. V shed 2 bases and J shed 6 bases, with 11 bases lying between them.

The sample holds many counts of this clonotype. The gene calls are TRBV5-6 and TRBJ2-3; a possible D gene is TRBD1 (7 bases). The CDR3 is 17 amino acids. The germline V gene encodes CDR1 SGHDT and CDR2 YYEEEE. Trimming pared 4 bases from V and 7 bases from J, leaving 25 bases between. CDR3 bases: TGTGCCAGCAGCCGGCCCACCTCGGAGGGGGCGGCATATACGCAGTATTTT. Protein: CASSRPTSEGAAYTQYF.

This clonotype was seen at least ten times. The J gene is TRBJ1-2, the V gene TRBV2; 8 positions match TRBD1. From germline, CDR1 is SNHLY and CDR2 FYNNEI. The junction had 1 base not matched to a gene; V was cut back by 2 bases and J by 2 bases. The CDR3 spans 14 residues. In DNA, the CDR3 is TGTGCCAGCAGTGAACAGGGGGCCAACTATGGCTACACCTTC. This encodes CASSEQGANYGYTF.

The sample holds many counts of this clonotype. This chain uses TRBV7-3 with TRBJ2-1, with a tentative D call TRBD2 (6 bases). Germline V gives CDR1 SGHTA, CDR2 FQGTGA. The CDR3 extends over 14 amino acids. V dropped 4 bases and J dropped 3 bases, with 10 bases sitting between them. Here the CDR3 reads CASSSPGLYNEQFF. The CDR3 DNA sequence: TGTGCCAGCAGCTCACCGGGACTCTACAATGAGCAGTTCTTC.

The rearrangement uses TRBV30 and TRBJ2-7, with 7 positions matching TRBD1. V shed 2 bases, J shed 2 bases, and the junction held 9 bases outside the gene matches. Germline V CDR1 and CDR2: GTSNPN, SVGIG (reference sequence). The CDR3 runs 15 residues. The CDR3 DNA sequence: TGTGCCTGGAGTAGCTTTCCCGGGACAGCCTACGAGCAGTACTTC. This encodes CAWSSFPGTAYEQYF.